These T cell receptor beta chains were read from a single sample in a study of T cell clusters in autoimmune cytopenias. Following a re-call of the multiplex PCR reads, TCRdb has one entry per CDR3 protein and lacks DNA. Its clone listing holds 2,500 to 3,000 distinct CDR3 sequences. What was sequenced was peripheral blood. All receptors derive from a human donor with an autoimmune cytopenia or autoimmune hepatitis (not recorded which). Both conserved end residues are part of each CDR3. Fields, in order: J gene, V gene, clone size, CDR3 protein. Where a row states a size, it is once, few, many or the class of an expanded clone; other rows omit it.

TRBJ2-2	TRBV29-1	large	CSGNWSIAGELFF
TRBJ2-5	TRBV5-1	.	CASSLDRGGVDETQYF
TRBJ1-5	TRBV6-1	medium-sized	CASSVTRYSNQPQHF
TRBJ2-4	TRBV7-2	.	CASSLAGQGASKNIQYF
TRBJ2-1	TRBV5-4	medium-sized	CASSGYGAGSSYNEQFF
TRBJ2-7	TRBV5-6	large	CASSVQGYNEQYF
TRBJ1-1	TRBV6-5	medium-sized	CASRNGLLNTEAFF
TRBJ1-5	TRBV27	medium-sized	CASSLSVNSNQPQHF
TRBJ2-6	TRBV7-2	medium-sized	CASSQPQTGFSGANVLTF
TRBJ2-1	TRBV7-2	medium-sized	CASSLVQHGQFF
TRBJ1-4	TRBV27	medium-sized	CASRRTGTPVTNEKLFF
TRBJ2-7	TRBV6-5	medium-sized	CASSYSVGGQEQYF
TRBJ1-1	TRBV6-5	medium-sized	CASSWTGYTEAFF
TRBJ2-1	TRBV7-7	.	CASSQQGQGDEQFF
TRBJ2-3	TRBV6-4	medium-sized	CASSERGGTDTQYF
TRBJ2-3	TRBV27	medium-sized	CASSRLDTDTQYF
TRBJ1-6	TRBV30	medium-sized	CAWRPPGTGGSPLHF
TRBJ1-6	TRBV19	medium-sized	CASSKTSGQATNSPLHF
TRBJ2-7	TRBV20-1	.	CSARAGTGTYEQYF
TRBJ2-6	TRBV7-2	.	CASSLGREAGANVLTF
TRBJ2-2	TRBV29-1	large	CSVRGITGRVGELFF
TRBJ2-1	TRBV29-1	medium-sized	CSVVLVLVPTSGGRSYNEQFF
TRBJ2-3	TRBV10-1	medium-sized	CASSESPTSGGTTDTQYF
TRBJ2-1	TRBV24-1	.	CATRDRDNEQFF
TRBJ2-7	TRBV5-1	.	CASSPELISYEQYF
TRBJ1-4	TRBV10-3	medium-sized	CATWDRGHEKLFF
TRBJ2-6	TRBV15	medium-sized	CATRPGQGNSGANVLTF
TRBJ2-3	TRBV13	medium-sized	CASSLVGQTDTQYF
TRBJ1-6	TRBV13	medium-sized	CASSLAGTGYSPLHF
TRBJ1-6	TRBV6-2/TRBV6-3	medium-sized	CASSPGWNSPLHF
TRBJ2-3	TRBV4-3	.	CASRPGAGTTDTQYF
TRBJ1-2	TRBV6-1	medium-sized	CASSFGASFNYGYTF
TRBJ1-2	TRBV19	medium-sized	CASSIAITGDGYTF
TRBJ2-2	TRBV6-1	medium-sized	CASSPRDRGGTGELFF
TRBJ2-3	TRBV12-3/TRBV12-4	medium-sized	CASSLLGYTDTQYF
TRBJ2-4	TRBV5-4	medium-sized	CASSRRDRNIQYF
TRBJ1-2	TRBV6-2/TRBV6-3	medium-sized	CASTPTDIYGYTF